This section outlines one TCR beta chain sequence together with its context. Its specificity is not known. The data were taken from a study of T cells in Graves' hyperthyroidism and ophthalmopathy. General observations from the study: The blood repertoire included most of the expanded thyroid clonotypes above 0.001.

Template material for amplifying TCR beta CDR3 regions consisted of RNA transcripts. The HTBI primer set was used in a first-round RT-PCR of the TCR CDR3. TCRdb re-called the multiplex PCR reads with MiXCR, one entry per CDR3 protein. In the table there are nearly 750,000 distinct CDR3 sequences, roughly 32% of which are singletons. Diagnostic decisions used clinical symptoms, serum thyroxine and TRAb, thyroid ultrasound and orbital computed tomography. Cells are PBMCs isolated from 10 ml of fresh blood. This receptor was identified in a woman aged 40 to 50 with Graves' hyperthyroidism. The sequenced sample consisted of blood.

In nucleotides, the CDR3 is TGCAGTGCTAGACCCCGGACAGGGGAAGGGACCCAGTACTTC. Its protein product is CSARPRTGEGTQYF. The chain links TRBV20-1 to TRBJ2-5; 9 nucleotides align to TRBD1. CDR3 length: 14 amino acids. V was pared by 2 bases and J by 7 bases, with 8 bases of the junction left unmatched. Germline V CDR1 and CDR2: DFQATT, SNEGSKA (reference sequence).